This T cell receptor (beta chain) originates from a study of blood T cells in healthy people across ages. The second PCR ran roughly 6 to 11 cycles with a sample-barcoded 5' primer and J-beta primers. TCRdb re-analysed the 5' RACE reads in MiXCR, keeping a single row per CDR3 protein. Of some 560,000 distinct CDR3 sequences in the sample, about 27% are singletons; the top ten hold approximately 4%. The ends lost 0 bases at V and 3 bases at J; junction bases unmatched: 13. Germline assignment: CDR1 DFQATT and CDR2 SNEGSKA (reference sequence). This CDR3 is 18 amino acids long. In this sample, this clonotype turned up a few times. Separately, the same data were catalogued under a study of T cells of mothers and their children. That report adds: Normalized overlap was always slightly, never significantly, higher in related than unrelated mother-child pairs.

Material: blood. The V gene is TRBV20-1, the J gene TRBJ1-5; 8 bases are a match to TRBD1. The clonotype originates from a boy aged 2 to 10 in good health. The CDR3 loop reads CSARDILDYRGINQPQHF. In nucleotides, the CDR3 is TGCAGTGCTAGAGATATCCTGGACTACAGGGGGATCAATCAGCCCCAGCATTTT.